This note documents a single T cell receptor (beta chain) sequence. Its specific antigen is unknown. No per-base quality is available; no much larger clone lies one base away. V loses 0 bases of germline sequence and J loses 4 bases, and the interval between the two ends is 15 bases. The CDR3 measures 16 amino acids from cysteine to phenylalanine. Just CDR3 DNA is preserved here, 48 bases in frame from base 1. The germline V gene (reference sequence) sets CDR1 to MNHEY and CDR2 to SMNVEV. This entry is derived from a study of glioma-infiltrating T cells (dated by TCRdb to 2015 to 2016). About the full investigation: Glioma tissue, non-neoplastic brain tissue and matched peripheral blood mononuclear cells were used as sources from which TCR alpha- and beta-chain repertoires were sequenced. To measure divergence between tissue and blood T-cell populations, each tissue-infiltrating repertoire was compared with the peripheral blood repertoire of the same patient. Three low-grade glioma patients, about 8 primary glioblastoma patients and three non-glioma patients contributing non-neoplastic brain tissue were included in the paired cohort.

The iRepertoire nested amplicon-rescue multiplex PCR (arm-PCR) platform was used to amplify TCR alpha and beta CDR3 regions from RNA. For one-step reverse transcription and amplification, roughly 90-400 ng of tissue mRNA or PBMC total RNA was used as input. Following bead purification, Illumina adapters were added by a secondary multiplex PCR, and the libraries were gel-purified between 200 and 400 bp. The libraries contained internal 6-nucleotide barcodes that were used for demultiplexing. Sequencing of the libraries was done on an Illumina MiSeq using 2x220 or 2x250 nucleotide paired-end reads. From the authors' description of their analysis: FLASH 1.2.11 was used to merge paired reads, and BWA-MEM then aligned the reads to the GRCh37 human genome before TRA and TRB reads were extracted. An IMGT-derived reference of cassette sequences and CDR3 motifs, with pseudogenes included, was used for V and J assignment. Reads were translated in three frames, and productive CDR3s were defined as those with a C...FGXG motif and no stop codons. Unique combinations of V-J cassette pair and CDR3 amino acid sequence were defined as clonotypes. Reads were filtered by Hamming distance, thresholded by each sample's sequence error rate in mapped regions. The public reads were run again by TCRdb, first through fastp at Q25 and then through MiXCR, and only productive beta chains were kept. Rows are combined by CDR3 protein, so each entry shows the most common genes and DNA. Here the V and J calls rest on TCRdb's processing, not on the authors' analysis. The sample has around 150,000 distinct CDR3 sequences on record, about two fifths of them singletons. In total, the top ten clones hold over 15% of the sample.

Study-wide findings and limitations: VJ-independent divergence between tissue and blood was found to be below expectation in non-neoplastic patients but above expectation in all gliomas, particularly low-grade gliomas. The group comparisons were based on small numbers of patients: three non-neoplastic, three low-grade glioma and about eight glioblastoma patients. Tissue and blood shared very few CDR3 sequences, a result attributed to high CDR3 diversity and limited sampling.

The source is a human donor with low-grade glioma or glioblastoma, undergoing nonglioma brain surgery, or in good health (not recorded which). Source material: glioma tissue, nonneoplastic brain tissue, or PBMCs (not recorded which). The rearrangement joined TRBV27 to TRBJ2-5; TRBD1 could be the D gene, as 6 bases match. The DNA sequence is TGTGCCAGCAGTTTATCAGCTTGGATAGGGGGAGAGACCCAGTACTTC. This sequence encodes CASSLSAWIGGETQYF.